This entry lists 32 T cell receptor beta chains sequenced from one sample in a study of blood T cell repertoires in COVID-19. Here immunoSEQ multiplex PCR was the method, and the copy in TCRdb shows in-frame clones only, minus some. The sample has roughly 200,000 clones; 85% to 90% are singletons. The sample comprised peripheral blood. All receptors derive from a person aged 70 to 85 with COVID-19, enrolled during active disease.

The chain links TRBV6-5 to TRBJ1-5; the match to TRBD1 covers 7 bases. CDR3 size: 15 residues. Trimming cost V 6 bases and J 5 bases; bases outside gene matches: 10. In germline, CDR1 is MNHEY, CDR2 SVGAGI. CDR3 sequence reads: CASSEWGTEYQPQHF. CDR3 sequence (DNA): TGTGCCAGCAGCGAGTGGGGGACAGAGTATCAGCCCCAGCATTTT.

The V call is TRBV12-3 or TRBV12-4, the J call TRBJ2-7; TRBD1 is a possible D gene (5 bases). The CDR3 is 13 amino acids. V lost 7 bases and J 2 bases, leaving 12 bases between the germline ends. CDR3 bases: TGTGCCAGCAATGTGACAGAGCCCTACGAGCAGTACTTC. Translated, it gives CASNVTEPYEQYF.

The chain links TRBV19 to TRBJ2-2, with 13 bases lining up with TRBD2. The length of the CDR3 is 16 residues. Germline loops: CDR1 LNHDA, CDR2 SQIVND (reference sequence). V dropped 1 base and J dropped 6; count of bases not matched to a gene: 2. CDR3 sequence reads: CASSIGTSGSPGELFF. In DNA, the CDR3 is TGTGCCAGTAGTATAGGGACTAGCGGGAGTCCCGGGGAGCTGTTTTTT.

This chain links TRBV2 with TRBJ2-3, with 13 bases fitting TRBD2. Per the germline V gene, CDR1 is SNHLY and CDR2 is FYNNEI. The CDR3 contains 15 residues. Trimming cost V 4 bases and J 3 bases; bases outside gene matches: 1. CDR3 in amino acids: CASSAGLAGTDTQYF. The CDR3 nucleotides read TGTGCCAGCAGTGCGGGACTAGCGGGAACAGATACGCAGTATTTT.

The rearrangement uses TRBV28 and TRBJ2-1, with D possibly TRBD1 on 6 matching bases. The CDR3 is made up of 15 amino acids. Trimming cost V 9 bases and J 3 bases, with 18 bases left between them. Germline V gene data show CDR1 as MDHEN and CDR2 as SYDVKM. For the CDR3, the DNA is TGTGCCAGTCGCCGTGGTGGGGGCATCTACAATGAGCAGTTCTTC. This gives the protein CASRRGGGIYNEQFF.

The chain is built from TRBV7-9 and TRBJ1-4; 9 nucleotides align to TRBD1. The CDR3 has 14 amino acids. Losses at the gene ends were 3 bases for V and 6 bases for J; bases not matched to a gene: 2. The germline gives CDR1 SEHNR, CDR2 FQNEAQ (reference sequence). The CDR3 reads CASSFGTGHEKLFF. In nucleotides, the CDR3 is TGTGCCAGCAGCTTTGGGACAGGGCATGAAAAACTGTTTTTT.

This clone was recorded only once. This rearrangement joins TRBV9 to TRBJ2-7, with 7 bases that match TRBD2. J was trimmed by 5 bases and V by 2 bases; bases with no gene match: 4. Germline CDR1 SGDLS, CDR2 YYNGEE. CDR3 length equals 13 residues. The CDR3 loop reads CASSVRLADEQYF. The CDR3 bases are TGTGCCAGCAGCGTCCGGCTAGCGGACGAGCAGTACTTC.

This chain connects TRBV10-2 to TRBJ2-7; D gene uncertain. V lost 3 bases and J 6 bases, leaving 9 bases between the germline ends. Germline V CDR1 and CDR2: WSHSY, SAAADI. The CDR3 consists of 12 residues. CDR3 in amino acids: CASSDAVSEQYF. CDR3 coding DNA: TGCGCCAGCAGTGACGCAGTTTCCGAGCAGTACTTC.

The chain recombines TRBV7-8 with TRBJ1-6; no clear D. Trimming left V 6 bases short and J 6 bases short, with 15 bases between. The CDR3 sequence is 15 residues long. Germline V CDR1 and CDR2: SGHVS, FQNEAQ. CDR3 coding DNA: TGTGCCAGCAGGGGCCGGAGGTTTGTTAATTCACCCCTCCACTTT. The encoded protein is CASRGRRFVNSPLHF. The full variable domain, in which reference TRBV7-8 and TRBJ1-6 provide the parts outside the CDR3, is GAGVSQSPRYKVAKRGQDVALRCDPISGHVSLFWYQQALGQGPEFLTYFQNEAQLDKSGLPSDRFFAERPEGSVSTLKIQRTQQEDSAVYLCASRGRRFVNSPLHFGNGTRLTVT.

The rearrangement joins TRBV5-1 to TRBJ1-6; perhaps TRBD1 as D (5 bases). Per the germline V gene, CDR1 is SGHRS and CDR2 is YFSETQ. Trimming removed 4 bases from V and 5 bases from J, with 10 bases in between. The length of the CDR3 is 14 residues. The DNA of the CDR3 is TGCGCCAGCAGCGTCGACAGCAATAATTCACCCCTCCACTTT. It is translated as CASSVDSNNSPLHF.

V gene TRBV13 combines with J gene TRBJ1-1; TRBD1 might be the D (6 bases). The CDR3 is 15 residues long. Germline assignment: CDR1 PRHDT and CDR2 FYEKMQ (reference sequence). V lost 5 bases and J 0 bases, leaving 13 bases between the germline ends. The DNA for the CDR3 is TGTGCCAGCAGCCCGCAGGGGCCCATGAACACTGAAGCTTTCTTT. It is translated as CASSPQGPMNTEAFF.

This chain joins TRBV7-2 and TRBJ1-5, with D perhaps matching TRBD1 (5 bases). The CDR3 totals 15 residues. Germline lookup yields CDR1 SGHTA and CDR2 FQGNSA. V was shortened by 0 bases and J by 4 bases, with 10 bases between the two germline ends. The CDR3 DNA follows: TGTGCCAGCAGCTTAGCGACGACAGAAAATCAGCCCCAGCATTTT. This translates into CASSLATTENQPQHF.

The chain uses TRBV20-1 and TRBJ1-1; D gene uncertain. V was cut by 0 bases and J by 11 bases, with 10 bases left in between. CDR1 is DFQATT, CDR2 SNEGSKA, per germline (reference sequence). This CDR3 is 11 amino acids long. CDR3: CSARDLGVAFF. The CDR3 DNA is TGCAGTGCTAGAGATCTCGGGGTGGCTTTCTTT.

CDR3 loop: CASSLSYRGSSGANVLTF. The CDR3 DNA reads as TGTGCCAGCAGCTTATCTTACAGGGGTAGTTCTGGGGCCAACGTCCTGACTTTC. The chain couples TRBV7-2 to TRBJ2-6, with 7 bases that match TRBD1. Trimming removed 2 bases from V and 1 base from J; junction bases left unmatched: 8. The CDR3 spans 18 residues. Germline V gene sequence: CDR1 SGHTA, CDR2 FQGNSA.

The chain uses TRBV19 and TRBJ1-2; D gene uncertain. The germline V and J ends were trimmed by 5 bases and 4 bases, with 14 bases remaining between them. CDR1 LNHDA and CDR2 SQIVND come from the germline V gene (reference sequence). The CDR3 length is 14 residues. As DNA, the CDR3 is TGTGCCAGTAGTTGGTCTATCCAGGCCTATGGCTACACCTTC. It yields the protein CASSWSIQAYGYTF.

The CDR3 protein is CASSQLAVGTDTQYF. The DNA of the CDR3 is TGCGCCAGCAGCCAGCTAGCGGTCGGGACAGATACGCAGTATTTT. The genes are TRBV4-1 and TRBJ2-3; TRBD2 matches 7 bases. There are 15 residues in the CDR3. The junction had 6 bases not matched to a gene; V was cut back by 3 bases and J by 3 bases. Germline V gives CDR1 MGHRA, CDR2 YSYEKL.

The chain recombines TRBV5-4 with TRBJ2-7, with a weak D call TRBD1 (6 bases). CDR1 and CDR2 from the germline V gene are SGHNT and YYREEE (reference sequence). This CDR3 contains 14 residues. V was trimmed by 4 bases and J by 3 bases, leaving 14 bases between them. CDR3 coding DNA: TGTGCCAGCAGCGTAAGGACAGCTAGCTACGAGCAGTACTTC. Amino acids: CASSVRTASYEQYF.

The rearrangement joins TRBV2 to TRBJ1-5; 8 bases are a match to TRBD1. The germline CDR1 and CDR2 sequences are SNHLY and FYNNEI. The CDR3 has 13 residues. Unmatched junction bases numbered 1, after V lost 4 bases and J lost 5 bases. The CDR3 region is CASSADRDQPQHF. For the CDR3, the DNA is TGTGCCAGCAGTGCGGACAGGGATCAGCCCCAGCATTTT.

This clone was picked up a small number of times. This chain links TRBV4-2 with TRBJ1-1, with D possibly TRBD1 on 5 matching bases. Trimming removed 2 bases from V and 0 bases from J, with 7 bases in between. CDR3 length equals 14 residues. Germline lookup yields CDR1 LGHNA and CDR2 YNFKEQ. Here the CDR3 DNA reads TGTGCCAGCAGCCAACAGGGTGTGAACACTGAAGCTTTCTTT. Its translation: CASSQQGVNTEAFF.

This rearrangement joins TRBV24-1 to TRBJ2-3; 10 nucleotides align to TRBD2. The junction had 10 bases not matched to a gene; V was cut back by 9 bases and J by 5 bases. The CDR3 loop spans 15 amino acids. From germline, CDR1 is KGHDR and CDR2 SFDVKD. This CDR3 reads CATGESGGAVDTQYF. CDR3 in DNA: TGTGCCACCGGGGAGAGCGGGGGGGCCGTAGATACGCAGTATTTT.

The V call is TRBV7-9, the J call TRBJ2-5; TRBD2 is a possible D gene (6 bases). Germline lookup yields CDR1 SEHNR and CDR2 FQNEAQ (reference sequence). This CDR3 has 12 residues. The V end lost 8 bases, the J end lost 5 bases, and 12 bases lay between the germline ends. Here the CDR3 DNA reads TGTGCCAGCGGCGGGCGGGGTGAGACCCAGTACTTC. Amino acids: CASGGRGETQYF.

This rearrangement joins TRBV6-2 or TRBV6-3 to TRBJ1-2; TRBD1 agrees at 7 bases. This CDR3 region has 14 residues. Looked up from germline, CDR1 is MNHEY and CDR2 is SVGEGT. Trimming cost V 6 bases and J 0 bases; bases outside gene matches: 4. Written as DNA, the CDR3 is TGTGCCAGCAGCGGACAGGAAGCTAACTATGGCTACACCTTC. Translating gives CASSGQEANYGYTF.

As for this clone: One end of the junction fails to match germline, which may point to a read error. This specimen includes other DNA sequences encoding the same CDR3. The chain is built from TRBV18 and TRBJ2-3; D may be TRBD1 (5 bases). Germline assignment: CDR1 KGHSH and CDR2 LQKENI. CDR3 length equals 13 residues. The CDR3 protein is CASSRIQTDTQYF. CDR3 DNA: TGTGCCAGCTCACGGATACAGACAGATACACAGTATTTT. The full variable domain, completed using reference TRBV18 and TRBJ2-3, is NAGVMQNPRHLVRRRGQEARLRCSPMKGHSHVYWYRQLPEEGLKFMVYLQKENIIDESGMPKERFSAEFPKEGPSILRIQQVVRGDSAAYFCASSRIQTDTQYFGPGTRLTVL.

The V and J genes are TRBV6-2 or TRBV6-3 and TRBJ2-3; D is perhaps TRBD1 (6 bases). V dropped 0 bases and J dropped 8 bases, with 15 bases sitting between them. The CDR3 has 15 amino acids. Per the germline V gene, CDR1 is MNHEY and CDR2 is SVGEGT. Written as DNA, the CDR3 is TGTGCCAGCAGTTACTCTAGGACAGCCAAGGGTACGCAGTATTTT. Its translation is CASSYSRTAKGTQYF.

CDR3 protein: CANTADSGNTIYF. The CDR3 DNA reads TGTGCCAACACAGCAGACTCTGGAAACACCATATATTTT. This rearrangement joins TRBV19 to TRBJ1-3; D gene uncertain. The germline CDR1 and CDR2 sequences are LNHDA and SQIVND (reference sequence). This CDR3 region has 13 residues. V was trimmed by 10 bases and J by 0 bases, leaving 10 bases between them.

The V gene is TRBV11-2, the J gene TRBJ2-1; tentatively, D is TRBD2 (5 bases). Germline CDR1 reads SGHAT; CDR2 reads FQNNGV. V was trimmed by 1 base and J by 0 bases, leaving 10 bases between them. The CDR3 runs 16 residues. The DNA for the CDR3 is TGTGCCAGCAGCTTAGGATTGAGCGGCTCCTACAATGAGCAGTTCTTC. It is translated as CASSLGLSGSYNEQFF.

The table lists this clone with a count of one. The chain combines TRBV7-9 with TRBJ1-1, with TRBD1 matching over 8 bases. V trimming: 4 bases; J trimming: 4 bases; junction bases outside the gene matches: 8. CDR3 length equals 15 residues. Germline V gives CDR1 SEHNR, CDR2 FQNEAQ (reference sequence). This CDR3 is CASSSRLGQVTEAFF. In nucleotides, the CDR3 is TGTGCCAGCAGCTCCCGCTTGGGACAGGTCACTGAAGCTTTCTTT.

This rearrangement joins TRBV3-1 (or the pseudogene TRBV3-2) to TRBJ2-7, with TRBD2 identical over 7 bases. CDR1 LGHDT and CDR2 YNNKEL come from the germline V gene (reference sequence). The CDR3 sequence is 15 residues long. Germline trimming cut 1 base from V and 0 bases from J; bases unmatched to any gene: 3. CDR3 nucleotide sequence: TGTGCCAGCAGCCAAGTCGGGGGGTTCTCCTACGAGCAGTACTTC. Protein product: CASSQVGGFSYEQYF.

The CDR3 sequence: CASSKQGITYEQYF. The DNA of the CDR3 is TGTGCCAGCAGTAAACAGGGGATCACCTACGAGCAGTACTTC. The gene calls are TRBV2 and TRBJ2-7, with TRBD1 identical over 7 bases. V gave up 5 bases and J gave up 2 bases; unmatched junction bases: 6. The CDR3 has 14 amino acids. The germline V gene encodes CDR1 SNHLY and CDR2 FYNNEI. Full variable domain (missing parts from reference TRBV2 and TRBJ2-7): EPEVTQTPSHQVTQMGQEVILRCVPISNHLYFYWYRQILGQKVEFLVSFYNNEISEKSEIFDDQFSVERPDGSNFTLKIRSTKLEDSAMYFCASSKQGITYEQYFGPGTRLTVT.

The V gene is TRBV2, the J gene TRBJ2-2; 9 bases line up with TRBD2. Germline CDR1 is SNHLY and CDR2 is FYNNEI. After removal of 5 bases from V and 0 bases from J, the junction contained 13 bases not matched to a gene. This CDR3 spans 19 amino acids. Here the CDR3 reads CASSRRRGGALTNTGELFF. CDR3 nucleotide sequence: TGTGCCAGCAGTAGAAGGCGGGGGGGCGCCCTAACGAACACCGGGGAGCTGTTTTTT.

The V call is TRBV19, the J call TRBJ2-3; no clear D. V was shortened by 6 bases and J by 2 bases, with 18 bases between the two germline ends. From germline, CDR1 is LNHDA and CDR2 SQIVND (reference sequence). CDR3 length: 16 amino acids. The CDR3 DNA follows: TGTGCCAGTAGAAAGCACGACTCGCTATTCACAGATACGCAGTATTTT. The encoded protein is CASRKHDSLFTDTQYF.

Only a few counts were recorded for this clone. The V call is TRBV19, the J call TRBJ1-2; D not resolved. Between the trimmed V and J ends, which lost 10 bases and 6 bases, there was a span of 15 bases. Germline loops: CDR1 LNHDA, CDR2 SQIVND (reference sequence). The CDR3 is 12 amino acids. The chain's CDR3 is CATADSLNGYTF. In DNA form, the CDR3 reads TGTGCCACCGCGGACTCTCTGAATGGCTACACCTTC.